The present T cell receptor beta chain was sequenced within a study of CD8+ T cells in alopecia areata. Findings and limits, study-wide: A single nonresponder leaves the baseline CD8+ expansion link to response uncertain. Many expanded lesional clones remained in scalp and blood on tofacitinib.

Reverse transcribed after extraction, RNA yielded cDNA as the sequencing template. The data were produced by immunoSEQ multiplex PCR, yet TCRdb's version contains in-frame clones alone and is incomplete. The repertoire holds approximately 150,000 clones, with 58% as singletons. Germline loops: CDR1 SQVTM, CDR2 ANQGSEA. This CDR3 contains 15 residues. V lost 1 base, J lost 0 bases, and 13 bases lay in between. Treatment specified: oral pan-JAK inhibitor, 5-10 mg twice daily. Details on this clone: The antigen remains undetermined.

The chain combines TRBV29-1 with TRBJ2-7; D might be TRBD1 (5 bases). Here the sequenced sample was CD4+ T cells sorted from blood, taken at week 56, from a patient treated with tofacitinib. The receptor's source is a human donor with alopecia areata. The DNA for the CDR3 is TGCAGCGTTGAAGGACGACCAGGGCACTCCTACGAGCAGTACTTC. Encoded protein: CSVEGRPGHSYEQYF.